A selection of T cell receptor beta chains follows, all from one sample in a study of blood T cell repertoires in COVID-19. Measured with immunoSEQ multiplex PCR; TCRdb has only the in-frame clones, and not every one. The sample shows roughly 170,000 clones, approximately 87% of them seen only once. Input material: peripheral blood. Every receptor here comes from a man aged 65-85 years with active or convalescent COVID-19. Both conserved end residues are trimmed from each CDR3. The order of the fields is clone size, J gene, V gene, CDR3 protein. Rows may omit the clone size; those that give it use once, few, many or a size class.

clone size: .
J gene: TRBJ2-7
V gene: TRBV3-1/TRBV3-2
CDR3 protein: ASSQFLGGEQY

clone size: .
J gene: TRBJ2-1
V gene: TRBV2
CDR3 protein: ASLLATYNEQF

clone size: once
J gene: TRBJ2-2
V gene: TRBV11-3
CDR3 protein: ASSLGLNRATGELF

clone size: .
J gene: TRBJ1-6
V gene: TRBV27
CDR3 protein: ASSGTGGISPLH

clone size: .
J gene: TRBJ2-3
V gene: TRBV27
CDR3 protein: ASSLSRTGSADTQY

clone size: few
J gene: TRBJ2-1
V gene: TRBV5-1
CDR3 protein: ASSTQGGSYNEQF

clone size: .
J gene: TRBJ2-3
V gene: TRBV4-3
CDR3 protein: ASSQAAGGDTQY

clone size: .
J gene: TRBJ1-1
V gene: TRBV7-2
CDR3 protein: ASSLGTGKPKAF

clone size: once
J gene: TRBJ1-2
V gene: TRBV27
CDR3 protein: ASSSRSNYGYT

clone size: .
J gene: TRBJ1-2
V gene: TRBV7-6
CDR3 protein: ASSLAPTSVYGYT

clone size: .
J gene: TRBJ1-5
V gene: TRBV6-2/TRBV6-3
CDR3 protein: ASSPQVTNQPQH

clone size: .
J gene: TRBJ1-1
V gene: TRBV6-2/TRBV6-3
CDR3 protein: ASSDGQGAKGNTEAF

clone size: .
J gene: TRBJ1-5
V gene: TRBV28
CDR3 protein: ASSRTDFQPQH

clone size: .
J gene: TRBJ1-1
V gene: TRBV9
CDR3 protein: ASSLLRENTEAF

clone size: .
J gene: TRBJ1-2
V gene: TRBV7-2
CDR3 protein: ASSWDTNYGYT

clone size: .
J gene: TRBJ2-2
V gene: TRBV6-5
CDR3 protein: ASSYSRDSTGELF

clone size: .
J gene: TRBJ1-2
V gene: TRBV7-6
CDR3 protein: ASSSRGTGNGYT

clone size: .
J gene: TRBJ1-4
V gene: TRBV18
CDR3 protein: ASSRVTEGEKLF

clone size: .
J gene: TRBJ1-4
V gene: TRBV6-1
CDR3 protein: ASSEGTGGYEKLF

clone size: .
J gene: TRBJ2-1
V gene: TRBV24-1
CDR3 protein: ATSDDLAGANNEQF

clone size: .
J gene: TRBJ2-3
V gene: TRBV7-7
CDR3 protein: ASSPTSGRSDTQY

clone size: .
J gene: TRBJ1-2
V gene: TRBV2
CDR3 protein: ASSGGTAAGYT

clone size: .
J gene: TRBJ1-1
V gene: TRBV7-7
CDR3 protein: ARPRGGGFVTEAF

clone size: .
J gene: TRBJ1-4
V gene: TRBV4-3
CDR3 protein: ASSQEGGQGGSEKLF

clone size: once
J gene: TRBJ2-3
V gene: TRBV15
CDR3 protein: ATSRPRLAGGGTDTQY

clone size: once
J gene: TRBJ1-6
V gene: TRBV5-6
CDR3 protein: ASSLANSPLH

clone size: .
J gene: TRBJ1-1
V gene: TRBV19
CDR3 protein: ASSIGQVRNTEAF